The following is a T cell receptor (beta chain) sequence with its context. The antigen it binds to is not known. No base qualities exist here, and no much larger clone lies one base off it. Genomic DNA was extracted from sorted cells for sequencing of the TCRbeta CDR3 region. The immunoSEQ Assay was used for sequencing of TCRbeta CDR3 regions. This is the immuneACCESS table as TCRdb keeps it, with only in-frame sequences that have V and J called. A part of the clones is gone; compared with another copy, unresolved V genes explain less than half, and the rest is unexplained. For this sample there are roughly 90,000 clones; 91% appear just once. Approximately 8.4% of the sample goes to the ten largest clones. The data stem from a study of OX40 agonist ivuxolimab in advanced cancers. About the investigation overall: The costimulatory receptor OX40 (CD134) was targeted by ivuxolimab, a fully human IgG2 agonistic monoclonal antibody. Intravenous ivuxolimab was administered to patients every 2 weeks at six dose levels: 0.01, 0.1, 0.3, 1.5, 3 and 10 mg/kg. Of the 50 to 55 patients in dose escalation, 19 had hepatocellular carcinoma, about 15 had melanoma, 9 had renal cell carcinoma and 9 had head and neck cancer. In the dose-escalation cohort, 82.7% of patients were male, and the mean age was around 60 years, with a range of 23 to 79. Patients were allowed to have had prior anti-PD-1, anti-PD-L1 or anti-CTLA-4 therapy, and 40% of the dose-escalation patients had previously received checkpoint inhibitors. Three dose-escalation patients achieved partial responses, one with hepatocellular carcinoma and two with cutaneous melanoma. Peripheral TCRbeta sequencing aimed to test whether ivuxolimab altered TCR sequence diversity and caused clonal T-cell expansion. The paper covers the monotherapy dose-escalation part of the phase I ivuxolimab trial, which included N of about 56 patients. Results the study describes overall, beyond this receptor: In the 0.1-3.0 mg/kg groups, partial responders had among the lowest normalized peripheral clonal expansion, particularly in CD8+ T cells. The antigen specificity of the peripheral T cells that underwent clonal expansion was not determined. On average, CD8+ T cells showed more expanded clones than CD4+ T cells after ivuxolimab. At doses of 0.1 to 3.0 mg/kg, clonal expansion of both CD4+ and CD8+ T cells in blood was seen between baseline and week 6. Low levels of normalized T-cell clonal expansion were also seen in some patients who did not respond.

Patients with autoimmune disease history or receiving systemic immunosuppression were excluded from the trial. Peripheral blood for TCR sequencing was collected from all dose cohorts at baseline, on cycle 4 day 1, and on cycle 7 day 1. The samples were taken from a phase I, first-in-human, multicenter, open-label dose-escalation trial of ivuxolimab. Adults with locally advanced or metastatic melanoma, renal cell, hepatocellular, or head and neck squamous cell carcinoma were enrolled in the trial. Before TCR sequencing, CD4+ T cells and CD8+ T cells were sorted from peripheral blood as separate populations. The clonotype comes from an adult with an advanced solid tumor such as melanoma, head and neck, liver or kidney cancer. The sample was CD4+ or CD8+ T cells sorted from blood, taken in a trial of the OX40 agonist ivuxolimab.

The DNA is TGTGCCAGCTCACCACCCATGATATCGCTTGGAAACACCATATATTTT. It translates to CASSPPMISLGNTIYF. The chain joins TRBV18 to TRBJ1-3, with the D gene too uncertain to name. The germline V gene gives CDR1 as KGHSH and CDR2 as LQKENI. The junction carries 12 bases between V and J, which are trimmed by 0 bases and 3 bases respectively. Taken from cysteine to phenylalanine, the CDR3 has 16 residues. CDR3 DNA is the only sequence kept; it has 48 bases, read in frame from the first base.